Below, one T cell receptor (beta chain) is given with its context. V lost 4 bases, J lost 6 bases, and 13 bases stayed unmatched. The CDR3 loop spans 16 amino acids. CDR1 and CDR2 from the germline V gene are SGHNT and YYREEE (reference sequence). This sample is drawn from a study of PD-L1 blockade in urothelial cancer. Assay: immunoSEQ multiplex PCR; the TCRdb copy retains only in-frame clones and omits some. The sample has some 100,000 clones; approximately 90% are singletons. This sample comprised PBMCs, obtained around atezolizumab (anti-PD-L1) treatment. This sequence originates from a woman aged 80 or over with urothelial cancer. The chain combines TRBV5-4 with TRBJ2-5; 9 nucleotides agree with TRBD1. CDR3 sequence reads: CASSTDGTGFFKTQYF. The CDR3 coding sequence is TGTGCCAGCAGCACGGACGGGACAGGGTTTTTCAAGACCCAGTACTTC. Drawing the rest from reference TRBV5-4 and TRBJ2-5, the complete variable domain is ETGVTQSPTHLIKTRGQQVTLRCSSQSGHNTVSWYQQALGQGPQFIFQYYREEENGRGNFPPRFSGLQFPNYSSELNVNALELDDSALYLCASSTDGTGFFKTQYFGPGTRLLVL.